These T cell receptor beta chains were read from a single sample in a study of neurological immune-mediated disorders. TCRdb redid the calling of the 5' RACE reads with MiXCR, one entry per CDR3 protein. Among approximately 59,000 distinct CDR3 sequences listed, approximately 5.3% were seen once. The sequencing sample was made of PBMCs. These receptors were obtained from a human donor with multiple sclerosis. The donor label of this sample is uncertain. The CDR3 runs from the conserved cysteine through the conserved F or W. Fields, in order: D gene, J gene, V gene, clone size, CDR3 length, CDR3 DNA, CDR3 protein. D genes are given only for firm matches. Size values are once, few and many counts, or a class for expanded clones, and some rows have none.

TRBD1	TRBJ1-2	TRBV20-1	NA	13	TGCAGTGCTAGAGGGACAGGGGGGCGAGGCTACACCTTC	CSARGTGGRGYTF
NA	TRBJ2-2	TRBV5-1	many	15	TGCGCCAGCAGCTTCCAGTCGGGGGCGATCGGGGAGCTGTTTTTT	CASSFQSGAIGELFF
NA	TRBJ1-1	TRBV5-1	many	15	TGCGCCAGCAGCTTCACGGGCCCTATCGTGGCTGAAGCTTTCTTT	CASSFTGPIVAEAFF
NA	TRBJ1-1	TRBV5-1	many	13	TGCGCCAGCAGCTTACAGGGATTCACTGAAGCTTTCTTT	CASSLQGFTEAFF
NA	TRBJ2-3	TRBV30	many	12	TGTGCCTGGAGTAAGGAAACAGATACGCAGTATTTT	CAWSKETDTQYF
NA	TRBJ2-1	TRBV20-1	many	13	TGCAGTGCTAGTGAAAAGGACTTCAATGAGCAGTTCTTC	CSASEKDFNEQFF
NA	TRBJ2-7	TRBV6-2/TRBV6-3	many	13	TGTGCCAGCAGTTACGCGCAGGCCTACGAGCAGTACTTC	CASSYAQAYEQYF
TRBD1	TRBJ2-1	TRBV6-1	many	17	TGTGCCAGCAGTGAACCCGGGTACGGCAGGGGGAAAGGTGAGCAGTTCTTC	CASSEPGYGRGKGEQFF
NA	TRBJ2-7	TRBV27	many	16	TGTGCCAGCAGTTTAACGCAAACGTATTGGAGCTACGAGCAGTACTTC	CASSLTQTYWSYEQYF
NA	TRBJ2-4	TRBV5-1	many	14	TGCGCCAGCAGCTTCGAGGGGGTCAAAAACATTCAGTACTTC	CASSFEGVKNIQYF
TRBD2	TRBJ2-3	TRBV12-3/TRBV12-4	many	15	TGTGCCAGCAGTTCTAGCGGGGGTTGGCCAGATACGCAGTATTTT	CASSSSGGWPDTQYF
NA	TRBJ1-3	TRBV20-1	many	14	TGCAGTGCTAGCCCCAGGGTCTACGGAAACACCATATATTTT	CSASPRVYGNTIYF
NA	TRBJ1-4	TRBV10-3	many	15	TGTGCCATCAGTGACCCAGGGAATGGGTATGAAAAACTGTTTTTT	CAISDPGNGYEKLFF
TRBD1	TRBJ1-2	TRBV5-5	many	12	TGTGCCAGCAGTAACAGGGGGTATGGCTACACCTTC	CASSNRGYGYTF
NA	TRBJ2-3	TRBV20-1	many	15	TGCAGTGCTAGAGATCCGACAGGAGACACAGATACGCAGTATTTT	CSARDPTGDTDTQYF
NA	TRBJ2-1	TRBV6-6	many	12	TGTGCCAGCAGTTCCCGGGTGGCGGGGCCGATCTTC	CASSSRVAGPIF
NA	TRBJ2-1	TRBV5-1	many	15	TGCGCCAGCGCCTGGGGGTCATTCTCCTACAATGAGCAGTTCTTC	CASAWGSFSYNEQFF
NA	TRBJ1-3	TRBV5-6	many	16	TGTGCCAGCAGCCTCGTGACCGTAATCTCTGGAAACACCATATATTTT	CASSLVTVISGNTIYF
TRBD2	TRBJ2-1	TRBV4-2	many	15	TGTGCCAGCAGCTCTTTAGCGGGTGCCCCCAGTGAGCAGTTCTTC	CASSSLAGAPSEQFF
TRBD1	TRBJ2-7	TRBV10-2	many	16	TGCGCCAGCAGTGCTAGCATGGGGACAGGGATCGCCGAGCAGTACTTC	CASSASMGTGIAEQYF
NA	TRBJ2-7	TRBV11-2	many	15	TGTGCCAGCAGCTTATGGGGTCGCCGGTTGGGCGAGCAGTACTTC	CASSLWGRRLGEQYF
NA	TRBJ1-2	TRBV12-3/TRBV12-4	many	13	TGTGCCACCTGCGACAGTGCTAACTATGGCTACACCTTC	CATCDSANYGYTF
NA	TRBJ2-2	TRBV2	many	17	TGTGCCAGCAGTGAAGTAAGAGGGTCGGCGAACACCGGGGAGCTGTTTTTT	CASSEVRGSANTGELFF
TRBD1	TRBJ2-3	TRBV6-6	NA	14	TGTGCCAGCCGACAGGGTGGGGACACAGATACGCAGTATTTT	CASRQGGDTDTQYF
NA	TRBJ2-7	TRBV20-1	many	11	TGCAGTGCTGGATACGGTTACGAGCAGTACTTC	CSAGYGYEQYF
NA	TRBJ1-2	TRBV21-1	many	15	TGTGCCAGCAGCAAAAGAGACAGGGGCGACTATGGCTACACCTTC	CASSKRDRGDYGYTF
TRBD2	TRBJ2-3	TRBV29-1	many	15	TGCAGCGTTGCCGGGACTAGCGGGACAACAGATACGCAGTATTTT	CSVAGTSGTTDTQYF
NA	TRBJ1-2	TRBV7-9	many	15	TGTGCCAGCAGCCCGACGCTGAAGCTCTCCCATGGCTACACCTTC	CASSPTLKLSHGYTF
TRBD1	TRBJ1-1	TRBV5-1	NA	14	TGCGCCAGCAGCTTAGGGGGGACAGGGGATCAAGCTTTCTTT	CASSLGGTGDQAFF
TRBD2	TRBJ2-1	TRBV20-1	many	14	TGCAGTGCTGGACTAGCGGGGGGATACAATGAGCAGTTCTTC	CSAGLAGGYNEQFF
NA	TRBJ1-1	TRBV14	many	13	TGTGCCAGCAGCCTCCTGGGGAACACTGAAGCTTTCTTT	CASSLLGNTEAFF
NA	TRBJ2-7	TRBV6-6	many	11	TGTGCCAGCAGTACACTTTACGAGCAGTACTTC	CASSTLYEQYF
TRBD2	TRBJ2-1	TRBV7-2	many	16	TGTGCCAGCAGCTTAGATGCGGGGGGATCCAATGAACAGCAGTTCTTC	CASSLDAGGSNEQQFF
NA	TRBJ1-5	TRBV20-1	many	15	TGCAGTGCTAGAGATCGGCTGAATAGCAATCAGCCCCAGCATTTT	CSARDRLNSNQPQHF
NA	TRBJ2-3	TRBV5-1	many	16	TGCGCCAGCAGCTCAGGACTATCCAAGGGCACAGATACGCAGTATTTT	CASSSGLSKGTDTQYF
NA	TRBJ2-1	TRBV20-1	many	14	TGCAGTGCTAGAGTCCGGGGCCAGGGCAATGAGCAGTTCTTC	CSARVRGQGNEQFF
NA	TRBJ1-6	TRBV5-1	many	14	TGCGCCAGCAGCCTGGACAGCAATAATTCACCCCTCCACTTT	CASSLDSNNSPLHF
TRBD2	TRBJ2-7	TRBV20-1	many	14	TGCAGTGCTTTTTACACGGGGGGCTCCTACGAGCAGTACTTC	CSAFYTGGSYEQYF
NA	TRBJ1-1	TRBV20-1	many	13	TGCAGTGCTGCGCGGCGGATGAACACTGAAGCTTTCTTT	CSAARRMNTEAFF
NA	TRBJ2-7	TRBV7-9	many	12	TGTGCCAGCAGCTCCTCGACGGGAGAGCAGTACTTC	CASSSSTGEQYF
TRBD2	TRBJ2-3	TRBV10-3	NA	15	TGTGCCATCAGGCCCGGGACTACCGCCACAGATACGCAGTATTTT	CAIRPGTTATDTQYF
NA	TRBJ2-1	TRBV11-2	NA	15	TGTGCCAGCAGTCGGGGCCGCAGCTCCTACAATGAGCAGTTCTTC	CASSRGRSSYNEQFF
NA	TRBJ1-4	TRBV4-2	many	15	TGTGCCAGCAGCCAAGTGGGGGGAAGGGATGAAAAACTGTTTTTT	CASSQVGGRDEKLFF
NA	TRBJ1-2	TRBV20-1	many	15	TGCAGTGCTAGCAGTGCCGGGGCGGTGGGGAATGGCTACACCTTC	CSASSAGAVGNGYTF
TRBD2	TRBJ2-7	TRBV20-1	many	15	TGCAGTGCCCGAGCCTTTAGCGGGGGGTATAACGAGCAGTACTTC	CSARAFSGGYNEQYF
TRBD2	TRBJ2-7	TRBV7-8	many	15	TGTGCCAGCAGCGTGACTAGCGGGGTCTCCTACGAGCAGTACTTC	CASSVTSGVSYEQYF
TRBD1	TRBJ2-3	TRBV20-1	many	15	TGCAGTGCTAACCTCGGGACAGGGGCCACAGATACGCAGTATTTT	CSANLGTGATDTQYF
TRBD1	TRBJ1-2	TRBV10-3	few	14	TGTGCCATCAGTCGGACAGGGTCTAACTATGGCTACACCTTC	CAISRTGSNYGYTF
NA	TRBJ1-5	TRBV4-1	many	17	TGCGCCAGCAGCCAAGTGGGGGGTCCGCGGGGGGGGCAGCCCCAGCATTTT	CASSQVGGPRGGQPQHF
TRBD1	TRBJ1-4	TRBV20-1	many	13	TGCAGTGCCGGGGGACAGGGGAACGAAAAACTGTTTTTT	CSAGGQGNEKLFF
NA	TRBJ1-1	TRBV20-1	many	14	TGCAGTGCTAGCCCAAGACACGCAAACACTGAAGCTTTCTTT	CSASPRHANTEAFF
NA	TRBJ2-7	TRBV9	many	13	TGTGCCAGCAGCGCTTGGACAGAGGGTGAGCAGTACTTC	CASSAWTEGEQYF
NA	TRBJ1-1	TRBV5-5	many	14	TGTGCCAGCACTCCCGACAGTTTGAACACTGAAGCTTTCTTT	CASTPDSLNTEAFF
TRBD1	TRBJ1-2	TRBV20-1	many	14	TGCAGTGCTCCCCGGACAGGGGTAGATTATGGCTACACCTTC	CSAPRTGVDYGYTF